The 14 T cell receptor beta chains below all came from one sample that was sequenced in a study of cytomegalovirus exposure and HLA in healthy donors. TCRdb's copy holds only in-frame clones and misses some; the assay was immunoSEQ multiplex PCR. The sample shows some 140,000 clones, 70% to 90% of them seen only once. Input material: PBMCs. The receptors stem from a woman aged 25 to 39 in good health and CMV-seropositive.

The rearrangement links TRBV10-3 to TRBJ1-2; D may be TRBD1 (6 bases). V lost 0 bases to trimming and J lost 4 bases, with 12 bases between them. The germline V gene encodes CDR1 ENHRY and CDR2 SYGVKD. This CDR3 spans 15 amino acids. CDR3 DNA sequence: TGTGCCATCAGTGAGTCCCGGCTCAGGGGCTATGGCTACACCTTC. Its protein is CAISESRLRGYGYTF.

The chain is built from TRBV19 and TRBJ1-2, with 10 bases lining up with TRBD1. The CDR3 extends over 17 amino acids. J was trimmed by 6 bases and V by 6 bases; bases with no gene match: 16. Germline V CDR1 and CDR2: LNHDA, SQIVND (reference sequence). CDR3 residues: CASRSRGQGRRENGYTF. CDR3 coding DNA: TGTGCCAGTAGGAGTAGGGGACAGGGGCGTCGTGAGAATGGCTACACCTTC.

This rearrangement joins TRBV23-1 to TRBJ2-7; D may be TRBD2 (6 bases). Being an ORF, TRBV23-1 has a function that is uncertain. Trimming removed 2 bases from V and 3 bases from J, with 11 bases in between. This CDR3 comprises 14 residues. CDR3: CASSQLQGGYEQYF. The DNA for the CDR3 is TGCGCCAGCAGTCAACTCCAGGGAGGCTACGAGCAGTACTTC.

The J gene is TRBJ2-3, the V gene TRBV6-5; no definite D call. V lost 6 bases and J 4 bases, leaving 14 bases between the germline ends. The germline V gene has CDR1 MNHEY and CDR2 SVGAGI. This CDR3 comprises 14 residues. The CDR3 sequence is CASSNLRGADTQYF. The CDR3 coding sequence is TGTGCCAGCAGCAACCTCCGAGGAGCAGATACGCAGTATTTT.

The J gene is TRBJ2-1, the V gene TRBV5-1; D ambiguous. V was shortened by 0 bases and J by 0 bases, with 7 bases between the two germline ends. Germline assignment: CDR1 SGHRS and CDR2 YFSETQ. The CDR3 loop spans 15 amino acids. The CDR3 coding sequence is TGCGCCAGCAGCTTGGTGTGGCTCTCCTACAATGAGCAGTTCTTC. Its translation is CASSLVWLSYNEQFF.

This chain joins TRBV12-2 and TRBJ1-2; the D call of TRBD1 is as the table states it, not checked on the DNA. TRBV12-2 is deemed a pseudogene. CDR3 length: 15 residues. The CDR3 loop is CASRPFNTLVYGYTF. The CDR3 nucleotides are TGTGCAAGTCGCCCTTTTAACACCCTGGTCTATGGCTACACCTTC.

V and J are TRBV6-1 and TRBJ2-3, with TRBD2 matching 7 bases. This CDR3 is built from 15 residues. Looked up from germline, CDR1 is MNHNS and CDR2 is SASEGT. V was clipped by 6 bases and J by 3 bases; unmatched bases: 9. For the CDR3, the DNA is TGTGCCAGCAGACTGGGGGGGAGCGGAACAGATACGCAGTATTTT. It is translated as CASRLGGSGTDTQYF.

The DNA of the CDR3 is TGCGCCAGCAGCTTGGTAGGGGGACGGTACGAGCAGTACTTC. This sequence encodes CASSLVGGRYEQYF. The J gene is TRBJ2-7, the V gene TRBV5-1; possible D gene TRBD1, 6 bases. The V and J ends lost 0 bases and 4 bases respectively, with 11 bases between them. The CDR3 is made up of 14 amino acids. The germline V gene has CDR1 SGHRS and CDR2 YFSETQ.

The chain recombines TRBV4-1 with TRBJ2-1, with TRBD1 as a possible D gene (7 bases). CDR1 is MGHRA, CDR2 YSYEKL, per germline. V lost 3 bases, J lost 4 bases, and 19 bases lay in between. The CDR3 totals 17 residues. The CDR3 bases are TGCGCCAGCAGCCAGGGTCAGGGGGGAGGCGGGTACAATGAGCAGTTCTTC. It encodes CASSQGQGGGGYNEQFF.

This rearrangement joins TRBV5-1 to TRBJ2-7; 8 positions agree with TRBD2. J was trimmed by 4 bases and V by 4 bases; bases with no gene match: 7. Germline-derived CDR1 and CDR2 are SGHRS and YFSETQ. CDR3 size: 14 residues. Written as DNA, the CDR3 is TGCGCCAGCAGCCCGAGCGGGGGCATTTACGAGCAGTACTTC. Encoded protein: CASSPSGGIYEQYF.

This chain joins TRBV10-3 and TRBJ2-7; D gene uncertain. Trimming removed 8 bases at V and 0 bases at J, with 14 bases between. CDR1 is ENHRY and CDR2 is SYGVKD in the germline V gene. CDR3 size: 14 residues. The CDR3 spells CAIRTTFSSYEQYF. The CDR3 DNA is TGTGCCATCCGAACTACCTTCAGCTCCTACGAGCAGTACTTC.

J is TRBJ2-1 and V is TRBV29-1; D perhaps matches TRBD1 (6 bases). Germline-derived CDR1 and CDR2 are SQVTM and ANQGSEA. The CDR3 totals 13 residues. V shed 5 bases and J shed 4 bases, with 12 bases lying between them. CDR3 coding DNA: TGCAGCGTTAAGGGGGTTCGGTACAATGAGCAGTTCTTC. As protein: CSVKGVRYNEQFF.

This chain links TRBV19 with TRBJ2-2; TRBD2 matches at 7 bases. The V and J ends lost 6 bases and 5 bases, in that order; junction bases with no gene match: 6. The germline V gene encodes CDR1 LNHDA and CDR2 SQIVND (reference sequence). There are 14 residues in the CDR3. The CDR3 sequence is CASRNGEGTGELFF. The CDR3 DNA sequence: TGTGCCAGTAGAAATGGGGAGGGTACCGGGGAGCTGTTTTTT.

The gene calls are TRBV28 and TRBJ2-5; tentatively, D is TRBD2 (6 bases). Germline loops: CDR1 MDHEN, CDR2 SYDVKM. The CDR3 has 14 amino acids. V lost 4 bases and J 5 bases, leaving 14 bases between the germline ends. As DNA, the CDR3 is TGTGCCAGCAGTTCTCCCAGGGAGGTGGAGACCCAGTACTTC. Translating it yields CASSSPREVETQYF.